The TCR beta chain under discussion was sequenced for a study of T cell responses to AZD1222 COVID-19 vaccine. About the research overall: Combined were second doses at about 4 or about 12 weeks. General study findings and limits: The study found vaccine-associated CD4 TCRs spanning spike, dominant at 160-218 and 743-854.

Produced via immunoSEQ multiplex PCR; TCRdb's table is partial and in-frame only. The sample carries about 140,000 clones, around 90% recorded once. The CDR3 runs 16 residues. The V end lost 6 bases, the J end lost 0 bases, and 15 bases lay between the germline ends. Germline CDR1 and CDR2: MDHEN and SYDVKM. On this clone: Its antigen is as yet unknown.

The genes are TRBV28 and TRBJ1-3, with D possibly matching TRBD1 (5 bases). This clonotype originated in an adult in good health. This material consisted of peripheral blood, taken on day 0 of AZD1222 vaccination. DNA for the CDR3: TGTGCCAGCAGCCTAAGGAGACAGCTCTCTGGAAACACCATATATTTT. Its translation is CASSLRRQLSGNTIYF.